Listed here is a single TCR beta chain. The antigen remains undetermined. This specimen belongs to a study of shared clonotypes between healthy human individuals. The study, taken as a whole, reports: Lower generation probabilities were found for non-shared clonotypes than for those shared by all four donors. A few donors shared around 5.1% of their naive CD4 clonotypes. What limited the represented genetic and exposure-history diversity was the small number of donors.

The naive CD8 fraction comprised CD45RO-negative cells positively selected for CCR7 and excluded terminally differentiated effector memory CD45RA+ cells. The CDR3 runs 14 residues. V lost 1 base and J 4 bases, leaving 10 bases between the germline ends. Germline V gene sequence: CDR1 SNHLY, CDR2 FYNNEI. Produced via immunoSEQ multiplex PCR; TCRdb's table is partial and in-frame only. The sample holds roughly 2,000,000 clones, roughly 95% seen once. The V gene is TRBV2, the J gene TRBJ1-1; possible D gene TRBD1, 6 bases. Source material: naive CD8+ T cells from PBMCs. The origin of this receptor is a man younger than 30 in good health. Some clones in this sample may be carry-over from other donors' samples. The DNA of the CDR3 is TGTGCCAGCAGTGAAGGGACAGCCATCACTGAAGCTTTCTTT. Protein product: CASSEGTAITEAFF.